The 27 T cell receptor beta chains below come from one sample, sequenced in a study of shared clonotypes between healthy human individuals. Assay: immunoSEQ multiplex PCR; the TCRdb copy retains only in-frame clones and omits some. The sample has about 680,000 clones, around two thirds seen once. Sequencing used memory CD4+ T cells sorted from blood. Subset here: CD45RA-negative fraction. All receptors derive from a woman in her twenties or thirties in good health.

J is TRBJ2-2 and V is TRBV7-3; D remains unclear. The CDR3 is made up of 14 amino acids. Per germline, CDR1 SGHTA and CDR2 FQGTGA. Trimming removed 1 base from V and 4 bases from J, with 7 bases in between. CDR3 residues: CASSLKGSTGELFF. CDR3 in DNA: TGTGCCAGCAGCTTAAAGGGTAGCACCGGGGAGCTGTTTTTT.

The J gene is TRBJ2-1, the V gene TRBV6-1; TRBD2 agrees at 14 bases. Germline loops: CDR1 MNHNS, CDR2 SASEGT. This CDR3 has 15 residues. Losses at the gene ends were 5 bases for V and 10 bases for J; bases not matched to a gene: 7. The CDR3 loop reads CASSKGLAGVLEQFF. For the CDR3, the DNA is TGTGCCAGCAGTAAGGGACTAGCGGGAGTTCTGGAGCAGTTCTTC.

The V gene is TRBV23-1, the J gene TRBJ2-5, with D tentatively TRBD2 (6 bases). TRBV23-1 is sorted into the ORF group, with uncertain function. This CDR3 contains 17 residues. V was cut by 0 bases and J by 2 bases, with 16 bases left in between. DNA for the CDR3: TGCGCCAGCAGTCAATCTTTGGGCTGGAGGGGTCAAGAGACCCAGTACTTC. Translated, it gives CASSQSLGWRGQETQYF.

The chain has TRBV10-2 and TRBJ2-7; D gene ambiguous. The V gene's germline CDR1 is WSHSY and CDR2 SAAADI. Trimming pared 5 bases from V and 0 bases from J, leaving 5 bases between. The CDR3 sequence is 12 residues long. In nucleotides, the CDR3 is TGCGCCAGCAGTCCCCTCTCCTACGAGCAGTACTTC. It codes for CASSPLSYEQYF.

The table lists this clone with many counts. In nucleotides, the CDR3 is TGTGCCAGCAGCCAAAGGGACACTGAAGCTTTCTTT. Protein: CASSQRDTEAFF. The rearrangement links TRBV7-9 to TRBJ1-1; D uncertain. V lost 5 bases and J 3 bases, leaving 7 bases between the germline ends. The CDR3 is 12 amino acids. The germline CDR1 and CDR2 sequences are SEHNR and FQNEAQ (reference sequence).

On this clone: The junction departs from the called germline gene at one end, perhaps through a read error. This rearrangement joins TRBV7-2 to TRBJ2-1; the D gene is possibly TRBD2 (6 bases). The CDR3 has 14 amino acids. In germline, CDR1 is SGHTA, CDR2 FQGNSA. The CDR3 region is CASSSIRGYSEQFF. CDR3 nucleotide sequence: TGTGCCAGCAGTTCAATTCGGGGGTACAGTGAGCAGTTCTTC.

The chain uses TRBV6-5 and TRBJ1-6; D gene unclear. Per germline, CDR1 MNHEY and CDR2 SVGAGI. This CDR3 comprises 15 residues. Trimming pared 5 bases from V and 10 bases from J, leaving 18 bases between. The CDR3 DNA reads as TGTGCCAGCAGTACCACAACTCGGGGAGGATCACCCCTCCACTTT. This gives the protein CASSTTTRGGSPLHF.

This chain links TRBV4-1 with TRBJ1-2, with D maybe TRBD1 (6 bases). This CDR3 is built from 16 residues. Trimming shortened V by 0 bases and J by 8 bases, and 19 bases separated the two germline ends. Germline V gene lookup returns CDR1 MGHRA and CDR2 YSYEKL. CDR3 loop: CASSQERPGQRRGYTF. In DNA form, the CDR3 reads TGCGCCAGCAGCCAAGAGAGGCCGGGACAACGGCGAGGCTACACCTTC.

The chain is built from TRBV19 and TRBJ2-2; D remains unclear. V was trimmed by 4 bases and J by 2 bases, leaving 8 bases between them. CDR3 size: 14 residues. CDR1 and CDR2 from the germline V gene are LNHDA and SQIVND (reference sequence). CDR3 DNA sequence: TGTGCCAGTAGTACTACGGCTAACACCGGGGAGCTGTTTTTT. Translating gives CASSTTANTGELFF. Complete variable domain (other parts from reference TRBV19 and TRBJ2-2): DGGITQSPKYLFRKEGQNVTLSCEQNLNHDAMYWYRQDPGQGLRLIYYSQIVNDFQKGDIAEGYSVSREKKESFPLTVTSAQKNPTAFYLCASSTTANTGELFFGEGSRLTVL.

The chain couples TRBV15 to TRBJ1-5; no reliable D call. The germline V gene encodes CDR1 LNHNV and CDR2 YYDKDF (reference sequence). The CDR3 is 15 amino acids. V lost 0 bases and J lost 0, with 6 bases in between. The CDR3 nucleotides read TGTGCCACCAGCAGAGACCTTTATAGCAATCAGCCCCAGCATTTT. Its translation is CATSRDLYSNQPQHF. The entire variable domain, with the rest obtained from reference TRBV15 and TRBJ1-5, is as follows: DAMVIQNPRYQVTQFGKPVTLSCSQTLNHNVMYWYQQKSSQAPKLLFHYYDKDFNNEADTPDNFQSRRPNTSFCFLDIRSPGLGDTAMYLCATSRDLYSNQPQHFGDGTRLSIL.

In its sample, this clone was seen many times. The chain employs TRBV5-6 and TRBJ2-7, with 15 nucleotides matching TRBD2. CDR3 length equals 18 residues. The V segment lost 1 base and the J segment 6 bases; nucleotides outside the gene matches: 11. CDR1 SGHDT and CDR2 YYEEEE come from the germline V gene. The chain's CDR3 is CASSLRTSGRAMRSEQYF. CDR3 DNA: TGTGCCAGCAGCTTGAGGACTAGCGGGAGGGCCATGCGAAGCGAGCAGTACTTC.

The chain links TRBV23-1 to TRBJ2-7; 9 bases line up with TRBD2. TRBV23-1 is filed as an ORF, its function uncertain. V was clipped by 7 bases and J by 5 bases; unmatched bases: 21. This CDR3 contains 18 residues. The CDR3 sequence: CASTLLAGLPGKRNEQYF. CDR3 bases: TGCGCCAGCACCCTTCTAGCGGGGCTCCCGGGGAAAAGGAACGAGCAGTACTTC.

The rearrangement links TRBV6-5 to TRBJ2-6; D perhaps matches TRBD2 (6 bases). CDR3 size: 14 residues. The germline V gene has CDR1 MNHEY and CDR2 SVGAGI. Deletions cut 10 bases from V and 2 bases from J, with 12 bases between. The CDR3 DNA reads as TGTGCCACCACTCGGGAGACTGGGGCCAACGTCCTGACTTTC. Its translation: CATTRETGANVLTF.

The CDR3: CAWSMAARQPQHF. The CDR3 DNA reads as TGTGCCTGGAGTATGGCCGCACGGCAGCCCCAGCATTTT. The J gene is TRBJ1-5, the V gene TRBV30; D remains unclear. CDR3 size: 13 residues. V shed 2 bases and J shed 7 bases, with 12 bases lying between them. The germline V gene encodes CDR1 GTSNPN and CDR2 SVGIG (reference sequence).

In this sample, this clone turned up a few times. V usage is TRBV5-1 and J usage is TRBJ2-7, with TRBD1 identical over 9 bases. The CDR3 is 15 residues long. Germline V gene lookup returns CDR1 SGHRS and CDR2 YFSETQ. J lost 6 bases, V lost 0 bases, and 7 bases had no gene match. CDR3 protein: CASSLGDRDQGEQYF. The CDR3 DNA follows: TGCGCCAGCAGCTTGGGGGACAGGGACCAGGGCGAGCAGTACTTC.

This clone was picked up many times. The genes are TRBV4-1 and TRBJ2-7; D not resolved. Trimming removed 3 bases from V and 8 bases from J, with 11 bases in between. Germline CDR1 MGHRA, CDR2 YSYEKL. CDR3 size: 12 residues. The CDR3 nucleotides read TGCGCCAGCAGCCACTTAAACAGTCAGCAGTACTTC. This codes for CASSHLNSQQYF.

This chain joins TRBV30 and TRBJ1-6; weak D call: TRBD1 (6 bases). Germline V CDR1 and CDR2: GTSNPN, SVGIG (reference sequence). The CDR3 consists of 14 residues. V was trimmed by 4 bases and J by 5 bases, leaving 12 bases between them. The CDR3 sequence is CAWKTGLNNSPLHF. Here the CDR3 DNA reads TGTGCCTGGAAAACAGGGCTCAATAATTCACCCCTCCACTTT.

This clone was seen ten or more times. CDR3 residues: CASTPGLAHVETQYF. For the CDR3, the DNA is TGTGCCAGCACCCCCGGACTAGCCCACGTAGAGACCCAGTACTTC. The chain is built from TRBV7-2 and TRBJ2-5; 8 nucleotides agree with TRBD2. This CDR3 contains 15 residues. V shed 7 bases, J shed 4 bases, and the junction held 11 bases outside the gene matches. Germline V lookup: CDR1 SGHTA, CDR2 FQGNSA.

V and J are TRBV5-5 and TRBJ2-2; tentatively, D is TRBD1 or TRBD2 (5 bases each). Trimming removed 3 bases from V and 1 base from J, with 13 bases in between. Germline V gene data show CDR1 as SGHKS and CDR2 as YYEKEE (reference sequence). The CDR3 loop spans 16 amino acids. DNA for the CDR3: TGTGCCAGCAGCTGGGCCGGGACGGGGAACACCGGGGAGCTGTTTTTT. Translating gives CASSWAGTGNTGELFF.

This clone appeared a single time. The chain is built from TRBV9 and TRBJ1-3; the D is unclear. Trimming removed 2 bases at V and 1 base at J, with 10 bases between. Looked up from germline, CDR1 is SGDLS and CDR2 is YYNGEE. The length of the CDR3 is 15 residues. Here the CDR3 reads CASSVGVGSGNTIYF. The CDR3 nucleotides read TGTGCCAGCAGCGTTGGGGTGGGGTCTGGAAACACCATATATTTT.

This clone was detected ten times or more. This chain uses TRBV27 with TRBJ2-1; no definite D call. The CDR3 has 17 residues. CDR1 and CDR2 (germline): MNHEY, SMNVEV (reference sequence). The ends were cut back, 2 bases at V and 4 bases at J, with 18 bases in the middle. CDR3 DNA sequence: TGTGCCAGCAGTTTACGTGTAGGCAACCAACGATACAATGAGCAGTTCTTC. Protein: CASSLRVGNQRYNEQFF.

This sequence joins TRBV14 and TRBJ1-1; a weak D match, TRBD1 (5 bases). The CDR3 has 19 residues. With 0 bases removed from V and 8 bases from J, the gap between germline ends came to 28 bases. Germline V gene sequence: CDR1 SGHDN, CDR2 FVKESK. CDR3 in amino acids: CASSQDGTEMIRGRGEAFF. Written as DNA, the CDR3 is TGTGCCAGCAGCCAAGATGGGACGGAGATGATTCGGGGCCGGGGGGAAGCTTTCTTT. The variable domain in full, completed from reference TRBV14 and TRBJ1-1, reads EAGVTQFPSHSVIEKGQTVTLRCDPISGHDNLYWYRRVMGKEIKFLLHFVKESKQDESGMPNNRFLAERTGGTYSTLKVQPAELEDSGVYFCASSQDGTEMIRGRGEAFFGQGTRLTVV.

The gene calls are TRBV6-1 and TRBJ2-2; D is unclear. The CDR3 loop spans 15 amino acids. Deletions cut 4 bases from V and 4 bases from J, with 13 bases between. Germline CDR1 and CDR2: MNHNS and SASEGT. In DNA form, the CDR3 reads TGTGCCAGCAGTGGTTTTATGGTAACCACCGGGGAGCTGTTTTTT. This gives the protein CASSGFMVTTGELFF.

This clone came up a few times. The chain links TRBV7-9 to TRBJ2-1, with TRBD2 matching 10 bases. The J segment lost 7 bases and the V segment lost 5 bases, leaving 14 bases of the junction unmatched. The germline V gene encodes CDR1 SEHNR and CDR2 FQNEAQ (reference sequence). This CDR3 spans 17 amino acids. The CDR3 loop reads CASSRLPLGTSVNEQFF. CDR3 nucleotide sequence: TGTGCCAGCAGCCGATTGCCCCTCGGGACTAGCGTGAATGAGCAGTTCTTC. Combining the CDR3 with reference TRBV7-9 and TRBJ2-1 gives the whole variable domain DTGVSQNPRHKITKRGQNVTFRCDPISEHNRLYWYRQTLGQGPEFLTYFQNEAQLEKSRLLSDRFSAERPKGSFSTLEIQRTEQGDSAMYLCASSRLPLGTSVNEQFFGPGTRLTVL.

The V and J genes are TRBV5-1 and TRBJ2-3; TRBD2 agrees at 7 bases. In germline, CDR1 is SGHRS, CDR2 YFSETQ. V dropped 0 bases and J dropped 4; count of bases not matched to a gene: 8. The length of the CDR3 is 16 residues. CDR3 region: CASSLAGGSSADTQYF. CDR3 nucleotide sequence: TGCGCCAGCAGCTTGGCCGGCGGGAGCTCGGCAGATACGCAGTATTTT.

CDR3 sequence reads: CASSLEGRVSSGSNNEQFF. DNA of the CDR3: TGTGCCAGCAGCTTAGAGGGTCGGGTATCCAGCGGAAGCAACAATGAGCAGTTCTTC. The chain links TRBV7-2 to TRBJ2-1, with a possible D match to TRBD2 (5 bases). The CDR3 runs 19 residues. Germline CDR1 SGHTA, CDR2 FQGNSA. V shed 1 base and J shed 5 bases, with 24 bases lying between them.

The rearrangement joins TRBV10-2 to TRBJ2-3, with 7 bases fitting TRBD1. The CDR3 is 15 residues long. V lost 8 bases, J lost 0 bases, and 8 bases stayed unmatched. The germline gives CDR1 WSHSY, CDR2 SAAADI. CDR3 in DNA: TGCGCCAGCCACCGGGACAGCGAGAGCACAGATACGCAGTATTTT. Its translation is CASHRDSESTDTQYF.